This TCR beta chain was retrieved from a study of cytomegalovirus exposure and HLA in healthy donors. Background on the study: Researchers found that approximately 77% of just under 400 genotyped donors fell within the Caucasian-associated ancestry cluster.

Germline CDR1 is SGHRS and CDR2 is YFSETQ. Trimming pared 3 bases from V and 0 bases from J, leaving 14 bases between. The CDR3 contains 16 residues. The PCR used 60 Vbeta and 13 Jbeta primers. The method was immunoSEQ multiplex PCR; TCRdb's version includes in-frame clones alone and lacks a portion of them. Of about 200,000 clones in the sample, 65% to 85% are singletons; the top ten hold about 2.7%. For this clone: No antigen is known for it.

Overall study results and limits: An observed cluster of highly shared sequence variants was recorded as a likely sequencing artifact.

This sequence originates from a woman aged 30 to 39 in good health and CMV-seronegative. The rearrangement joins TRBV5-1 to TRBJ2-3; maybe TRBD2 (6 bases). Sequencing was performed on PBMCs. The CDR3 region is CASSSPRAGSTDTQYF. The CDR3 DNA reads as TGCGCCAGCAGCTCTCCTAGGGCGGGGAGCACAGATACGCAGTATTTT.